The T cell receptor beta chain described here comes from a study of neurological immune-mediated disorders. MiXCR, run by TCRdb on the 5' RACE reads, gives a single entry per CDR3 protein. The top ten hold 23% of the sample, which has about 16,000 distinct CDR3 sequences, approximately 21% seen once. Source material was 2 million unsorted PBMCs, stored at -80 °C in RNAlater. This clonotype was recorded at least ten times. The source is a man between 45 and 60 years old in good health. Sequenced input: PBMCs.

The chain's CDR3 is CASSPNEEGAPFYTGELFF. The CDR3 DNA is TGTGCCAGCAGTCCCAACGAGGAAGGGGCTCCATTCTACACCGGGGAGCTGTTTTTT. The chain employs TRBV6-2 or TRBV6-3 and TRBJ2-2, with D perhaps TRBD1 (5 bases). V dropped 5 bases and J dropped 3 bases, with 25 bases sitting between them. The CDR3 contains 19 residues. Germline V gene data show CDR1 as MNHEY and CDR2 as SVGEGT.